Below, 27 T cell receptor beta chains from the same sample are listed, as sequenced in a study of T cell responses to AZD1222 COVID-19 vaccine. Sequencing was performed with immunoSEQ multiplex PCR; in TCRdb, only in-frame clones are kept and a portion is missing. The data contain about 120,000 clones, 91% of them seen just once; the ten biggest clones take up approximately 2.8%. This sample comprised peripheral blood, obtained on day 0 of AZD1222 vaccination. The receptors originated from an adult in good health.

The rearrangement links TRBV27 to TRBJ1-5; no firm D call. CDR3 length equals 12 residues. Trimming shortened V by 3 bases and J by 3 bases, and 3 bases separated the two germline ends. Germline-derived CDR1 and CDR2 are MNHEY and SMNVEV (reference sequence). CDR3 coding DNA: TGTGCCAGCAGTTTCTTCAATCAGCCCCAGCATTTT. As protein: CASSFFNQPQHF.

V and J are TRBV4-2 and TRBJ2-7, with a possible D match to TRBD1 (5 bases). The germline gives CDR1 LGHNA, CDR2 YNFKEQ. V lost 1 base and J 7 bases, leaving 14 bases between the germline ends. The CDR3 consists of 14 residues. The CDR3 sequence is CASSQGQQVREQYF. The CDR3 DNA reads TGTGCCAGCAGCCAAGGACAGCAGGTTCGAGAGCAGTACTTC.

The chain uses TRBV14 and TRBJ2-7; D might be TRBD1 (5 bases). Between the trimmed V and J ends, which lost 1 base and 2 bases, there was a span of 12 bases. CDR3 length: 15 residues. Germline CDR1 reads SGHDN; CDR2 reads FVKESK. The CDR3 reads CASSQGLGLTYEQYF. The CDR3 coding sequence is TGTGCCAGCAGCCAAGGTCTGGGGCTAACCTACGAGCAGTACTTC.

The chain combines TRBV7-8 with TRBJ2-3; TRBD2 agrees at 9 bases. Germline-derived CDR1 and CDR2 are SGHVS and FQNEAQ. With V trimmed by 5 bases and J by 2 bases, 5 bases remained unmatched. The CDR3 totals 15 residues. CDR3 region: CASSNQREDTDTQYF. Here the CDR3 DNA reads TGTGCCAGCAGCAATCAGCGGGAGGACACAGATACGCAGTATTTT. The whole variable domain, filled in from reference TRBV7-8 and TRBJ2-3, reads GAGVSQSPRYKVAKRGQDVALRCDPISGHVSLFWYQQALGQGPEFLTYFQNEAQLDKSGLPSDRFFAERPEGSVSTLKIQRTQQEDSAVYLCASSNQREDTDTQYFGPGTRLTVL.

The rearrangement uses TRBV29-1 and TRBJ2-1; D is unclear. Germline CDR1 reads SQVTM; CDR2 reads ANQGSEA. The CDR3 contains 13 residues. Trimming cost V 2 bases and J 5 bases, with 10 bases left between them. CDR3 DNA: TGCAGCGTTGAAAAGCCCCTTCACAATGAGCAGTTCTTC. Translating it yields CSVEKPLHNEQFF.

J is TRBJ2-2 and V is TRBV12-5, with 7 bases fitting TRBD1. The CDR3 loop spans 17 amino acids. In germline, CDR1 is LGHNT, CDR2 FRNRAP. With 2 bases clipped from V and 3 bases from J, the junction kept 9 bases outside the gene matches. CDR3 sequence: CASGLPSGTVDTGELFF. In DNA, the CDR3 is TGTGCTAGTGGTTTGCCCTCCGGGACAGTAGACACCGGGGAGCTGTTTTTT.

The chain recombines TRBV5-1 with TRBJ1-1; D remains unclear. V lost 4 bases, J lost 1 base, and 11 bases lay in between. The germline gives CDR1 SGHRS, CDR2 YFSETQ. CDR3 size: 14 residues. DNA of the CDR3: TGCGCCAGCAGCCTATGGACGGCGAACACTGAAGCTTTCTTT. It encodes CASSLWTANTEAFF. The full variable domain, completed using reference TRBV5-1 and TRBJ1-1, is KAGVTQTPRYLIKTRGQQVTLSCSPISGHRSVSWYQQTPGQGLQFLFEYFSETQRNKGNFPGRFSGRQFSNSRSEMNVSTLELGDSALYLCASSLWTANTEAFFGQGTRLTVV.

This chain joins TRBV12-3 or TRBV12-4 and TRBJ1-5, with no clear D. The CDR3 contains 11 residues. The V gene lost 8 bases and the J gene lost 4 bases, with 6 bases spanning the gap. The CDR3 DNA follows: TGTGCCAGCGGACCTAATCAGCCCCAGCATTTT. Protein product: CASGPNQPQHF.

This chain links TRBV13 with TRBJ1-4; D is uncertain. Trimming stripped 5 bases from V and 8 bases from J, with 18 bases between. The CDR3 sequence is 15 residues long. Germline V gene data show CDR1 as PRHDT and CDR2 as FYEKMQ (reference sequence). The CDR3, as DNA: TGTGCCAGCAGCGTCCTCAGCGGCTACCCCGAAAAACTGTTTTTT. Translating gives CASSVLSGYPEKLFF.

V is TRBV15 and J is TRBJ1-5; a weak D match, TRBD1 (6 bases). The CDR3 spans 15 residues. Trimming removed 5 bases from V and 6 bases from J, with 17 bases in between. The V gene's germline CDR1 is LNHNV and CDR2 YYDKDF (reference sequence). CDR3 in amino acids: CATSGARGSSQPQHF. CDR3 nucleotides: TGTGCCACCAGCGGAGCCAGGGGCTCCAGTCAGCCCCAGCATTTT.

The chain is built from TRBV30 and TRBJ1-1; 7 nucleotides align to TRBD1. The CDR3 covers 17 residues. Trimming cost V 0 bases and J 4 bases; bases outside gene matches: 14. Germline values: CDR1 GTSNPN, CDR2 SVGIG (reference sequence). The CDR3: CAWSVQWVVQGSTEAFF. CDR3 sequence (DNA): TGTGCCTGGAGTGTACAATGGGTAGTACAGGGGAGCACTGAAGCTTTCTTT. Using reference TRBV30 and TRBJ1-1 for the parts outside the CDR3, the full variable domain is SQTIHQWPATLVQPVGSPLSLECTVEGTSNPNLYWYRQAAGRGLQLLFYSVGIGQISSEVPQNLSASRPQDRQFILSSKKLLLSDSGFYLCAWSVQWVVQGSTEAFFGQGTRLTVV.

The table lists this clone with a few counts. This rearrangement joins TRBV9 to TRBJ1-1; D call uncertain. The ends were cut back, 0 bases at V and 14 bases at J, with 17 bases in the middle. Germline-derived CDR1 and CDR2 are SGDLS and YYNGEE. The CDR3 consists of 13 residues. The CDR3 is CASSVELVSYKFF. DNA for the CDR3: TGTGCCAGCAGCGTAGAATTGGTGAGTTATAAGTTCTTT. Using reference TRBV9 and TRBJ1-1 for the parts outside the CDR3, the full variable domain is DSGVTQTPKHLITATGQRVTLRCSPRSGDLSVYWYQQSLDQGLQFLIQYYNGEERAKGNILERFSAQQFPDLHSELNLSSLELGDSALYFCASSVELVSYKFFGQGTRLTVV.

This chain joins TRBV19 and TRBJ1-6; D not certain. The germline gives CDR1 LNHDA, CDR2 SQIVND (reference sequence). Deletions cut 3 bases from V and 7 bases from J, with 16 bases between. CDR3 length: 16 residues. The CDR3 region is CASSIKARSQNSPLHF. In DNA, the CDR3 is TGTGCCAGTAGTATTAAGGCGCGTTCTCAGAATTCACCCCTCCACTTT.

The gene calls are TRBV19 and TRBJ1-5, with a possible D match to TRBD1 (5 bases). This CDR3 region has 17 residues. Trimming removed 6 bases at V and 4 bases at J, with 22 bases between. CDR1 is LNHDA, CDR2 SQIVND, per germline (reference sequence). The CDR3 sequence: CASSTSTALVFNQPQHF. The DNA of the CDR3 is TGTGCCAGTAGCACATCGACAGCTCTAGTTTTTAATCAGCCCCAGCATTTT.

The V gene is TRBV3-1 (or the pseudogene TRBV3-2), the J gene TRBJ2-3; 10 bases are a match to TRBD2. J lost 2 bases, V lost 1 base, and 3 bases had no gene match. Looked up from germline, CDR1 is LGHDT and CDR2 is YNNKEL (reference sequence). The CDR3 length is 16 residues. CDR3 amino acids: CASSQVTSGDTDTQYF. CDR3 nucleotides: TGTGCCAGCAGCCAAGTCACTAGCGGGGACACAGATACGCAGTATTTT.

CDR3 residues: CASSLEDQPQHF. As DNA, the CDR3 is TGTGCCAGCAGCTTAGAAGATCAGCCCCAGCATTTT. The chain is built from TRBV11-2 and TRBJ1-5, with D uncertain. Germline V gene data show CDR1 as SGHAT and CDR2 as FQNNGV. The CDR3 extends over 12 amino acids. Trimming pared 0 bases from V and 5 bases from J, leaving 2 bases between.

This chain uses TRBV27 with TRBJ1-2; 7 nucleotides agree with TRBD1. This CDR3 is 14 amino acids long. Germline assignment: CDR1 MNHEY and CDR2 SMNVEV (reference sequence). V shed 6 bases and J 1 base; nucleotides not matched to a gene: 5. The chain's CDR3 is CASRTGVGNYGYTF. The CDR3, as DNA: TGTGCCAGCAGAACAGGGGTTGGTAACTATGGCTACACCTTC.

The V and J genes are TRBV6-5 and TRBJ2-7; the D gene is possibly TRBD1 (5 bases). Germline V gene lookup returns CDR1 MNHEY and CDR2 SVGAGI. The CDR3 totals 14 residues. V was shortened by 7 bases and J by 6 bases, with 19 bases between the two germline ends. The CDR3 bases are TGTGCCAGCACCTCCCCTGGCAGGGCTCGCGAGCAGTACTTC. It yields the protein CASTSPGRAREQYF.

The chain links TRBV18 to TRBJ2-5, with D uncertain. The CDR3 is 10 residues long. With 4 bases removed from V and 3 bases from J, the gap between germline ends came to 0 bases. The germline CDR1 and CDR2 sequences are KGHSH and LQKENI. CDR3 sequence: CASSQETQYF. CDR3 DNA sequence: TGTGCCAGCTCACAAGAGACCCAGTACTTC.

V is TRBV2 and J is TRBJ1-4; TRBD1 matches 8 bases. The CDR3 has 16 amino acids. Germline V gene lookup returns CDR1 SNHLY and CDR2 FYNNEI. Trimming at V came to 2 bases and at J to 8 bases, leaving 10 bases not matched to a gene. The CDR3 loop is CASSELRTGIEEKLFF. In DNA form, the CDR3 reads TGTGCCAGCAGTGAATTAAGGACAGGGATCGAAGAAAAACTGTTTTTT.

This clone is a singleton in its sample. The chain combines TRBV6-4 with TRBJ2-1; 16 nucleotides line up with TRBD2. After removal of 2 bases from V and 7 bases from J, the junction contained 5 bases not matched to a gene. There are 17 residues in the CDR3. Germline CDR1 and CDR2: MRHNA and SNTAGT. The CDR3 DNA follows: TGTGCCAGCAGTGACGGGACTAGCGGGAGGGGCATAAATGAGCAGTTCTTC. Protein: CASSDGTSGRGINEQFF.

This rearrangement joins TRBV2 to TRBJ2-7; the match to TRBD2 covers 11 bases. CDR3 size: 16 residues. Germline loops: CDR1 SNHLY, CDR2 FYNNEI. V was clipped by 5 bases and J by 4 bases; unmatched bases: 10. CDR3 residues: CASSLLAGAGIYEQYF. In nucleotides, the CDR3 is TGTGCCAGCAGTCTACTAGCGGGAGCCGGTATTTACGAGCAGTACTTC.

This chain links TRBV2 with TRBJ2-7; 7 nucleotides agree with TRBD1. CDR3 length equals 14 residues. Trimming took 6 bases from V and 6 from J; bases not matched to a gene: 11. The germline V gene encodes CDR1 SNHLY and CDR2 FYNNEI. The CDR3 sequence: CASRRDTGTVEQYF. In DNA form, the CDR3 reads TGTGCCAGCAGGAGAGACACCGGGACAGTCGAGCAGTACTTC.

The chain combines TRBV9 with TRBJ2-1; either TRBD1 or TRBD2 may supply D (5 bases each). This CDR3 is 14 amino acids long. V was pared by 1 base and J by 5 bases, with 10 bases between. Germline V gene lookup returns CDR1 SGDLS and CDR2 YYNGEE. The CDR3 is CASSVWDLNNEQFF. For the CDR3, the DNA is TGTGCCAGCAGCGTATGGGACCTAAACAATGAGCAGTTCTTC.

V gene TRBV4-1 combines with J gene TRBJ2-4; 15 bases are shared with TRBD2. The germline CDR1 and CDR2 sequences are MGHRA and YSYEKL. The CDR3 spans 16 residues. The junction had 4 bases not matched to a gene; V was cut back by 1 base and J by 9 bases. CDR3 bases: TGCGCCAGCAGCCAAGGGGGACTAGCGGGAGGAAGCATTCAGTACTTC. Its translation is CASSQGGLAGGSIQYF.

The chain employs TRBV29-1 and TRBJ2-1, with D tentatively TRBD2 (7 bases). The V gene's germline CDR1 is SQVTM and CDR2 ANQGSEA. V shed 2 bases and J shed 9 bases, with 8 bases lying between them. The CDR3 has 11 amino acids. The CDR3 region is CSVERGGEQFF. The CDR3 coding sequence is TGCAGCGTTGAAAGGGGGGGTGAGCAGTTCTTC.

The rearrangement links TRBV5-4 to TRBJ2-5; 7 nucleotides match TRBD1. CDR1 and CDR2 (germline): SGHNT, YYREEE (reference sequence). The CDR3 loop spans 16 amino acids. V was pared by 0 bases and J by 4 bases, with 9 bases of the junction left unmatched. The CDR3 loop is CASSLEVSQGLETQYF. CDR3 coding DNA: TGTGCCAGCAGCTTGGAGGTCTCACAGGGGTTAGAGACCCAGTACTTC. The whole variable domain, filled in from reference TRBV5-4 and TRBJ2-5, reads ETGVTQSPTHLIKTRGQQVTLRCSSQSGHNTVSWYQQALGQGPQFIFQYYREEENGRGNFPPRFSGLQFPNYSSELNVNALELDDSALYLCASSLEVSQGLETQYFGPGTRLLVL.